A single sample gave rise to the 17 T cell receptor beta chains below, sequenced in a study of OX40 agonist ivuxolimab in advanced cancers. Some clones are missing from TCRdb's copy, which holds only in-frame ones; the method was immunoSEQ multiplex PCR. The table lists roughly 30,000 clones, approximately 91% of them singletons. This sample comprised CD4+ or CD8+ T cells sorted from blood, obtained in a trial of the OX40 agonist ivuxolimab. These receptors were taken from an adult with an advanced solid tumor such as melanoma, head and neck, liver or kidney cancer.

This chain connects TRBV7-2 to TRBJ2-1, with TRBD2 matching 8 bases. This CDR3 contains 19 residues. The J segment lost 7 bases and the V segment lost 5 bases, leaving 22 bases of the junction unmatched. Germline V gene sequence: CDR1 SGHTA, CDR2 FQGNSA. This chain's CDR3 is CASSPNPYPGGRWGNEQFF. Here the CDR3 DNA reads TGTGCCAGCAGCCCGAACCCCTACCCGGGGGGGAGGTGGGGAAATGAGCAGTTCTTC.

V and J are TRBV28 and TRBJ1-5; a weak D match, TRBD1 (6 bases). The CDR3 is made up of 14 amino acids. V gave up 1 base and J gave up 10 bases, with 14 bases separating them. The germline CDR1 and CDR2 sequences are MDHEN and SYDVKM. The CDR3 sequence: CASSLFRGPRPQHF. CDR3 nucleotides: TGTGCCAGCAGTTTATTTCGGGGGCCGAGACCCCAGCATTTT.

CDR3 region: CASMEGGYGNEQFF. For the CDR3, the DNA is TGTGCCAGCATGGAGGGTGGATACGGCAATGAGCAGTTCTTC. This chain uses TRBV14 with TRBJ2-1, with D maybe TRBD2 (6 bases). The germline V gene has CDR1 SGHDN and CDR2 FVKESK. The CDR3 runs to 14 residues. The V gene lost 7 bases and the J gene lost 6 bases, with 16 bases spanning the gap.

The rearrangement links TRBV7-9 to TRBJ2-7; tentatively, D is TRBD1 (6 bases). V was cut by 1 base and J by 2 bases, with 21 bases left in between. The CDR3 has 18 amino acids. Germline assignment: CDR1 SEHNR and CDR2 FQNEAQ (reference sequence). CDR3 protein: CASSLGTDYPAPAYEQYF. The CDR3 DNA follows: TGTGCCAGCAGCTTAGGGACAGATTACCCAGCTCCAGCCTACGAGCAGTACTTC.

The chain employs TRBV6-6 and TRBJ2-2; D is uncertain. Looked up from germline, CDR1 is MNHNY and CDR2 is SVGAGI (reference sequence). CDR3 length equals 13 residues. The ends were cut back, 1 base at V and 2 bases at J, with 2 bases in the middle. CDR3 sequence: CASSYYNTGELFF. CDR3 DNA: TGTGCCAGCAGTTACTATAACACCGGGGAGCTGTTTTTT.

The chain couples TRBV2 to TRBJ2-5; 8 bases align to TRBD2. The J call is uncertain, as TRBJ2-7 better fits the DNA end. CDR3 length: 13 amino acids. The germline gives CDR1 SNHLY, CDR2 FYNNEI. DNA of the CDR3: TGTGCCAGCAGCCATAGCGGGGCCTACGAGCAGTACTTC. It translates to CASSHSGAYEQYF.

The chain carries TRBV11-2 and TRBJ2-7; 11 bases line up with TRBD1. CDR3 length: 14 amino acids. Germline V gene lookup returns CDR1 SGHAT and CDR2 FQNNGV. V shed 0 bases and J 6 bases; nucleotides not matched to a gene: 1. CDR3: CASSLEDRGREQYF. In DNA, the CDR3 is TGTGCCAGCAGCTTAGAGGACAGGGGGCGCGAGCAGTACTTC.

The chain carries TRBV15 and TRBJ2-7; D call uncertain. Germline CDR1 and CDR2: LNHNV and YYDKDF (reference sequence). The CDR3 loop spans 16 amino acids. The V gene lost 0 bases and the J gene lost 1 base, with 13 bases spanning the gap. CDR3 amino acids: CATSRDLRWVSYEQYF. CDR3 nucleotides: TGTGCCACCAGCAGAGATCTTAGGTGGGTTTCCTACGAGCAGTACTTC.

The CDR3 spells CASSRTPTDTQYF. CDR3 DNA: TGTGCCAGCAGTCGAACCCCCACAGATACGCAGTATTTT. This chain connects TRBV2 to TRBJ2-3; no reliable D call. The germline V gene encodes CDR1 SNHLY and CDR2 FYNNEI. This CDR3 is 13 amino acids long. V lost 5 bases to trimming and J lost 2 bases, with 8 bases between them. The full variable domain, in which reference TRBV2 and TRBJ2-3 provide the parts outside the CDR3, is EPEVTQTPSHQVTQMGQEVILRCVPISNHLYFYWYRQILGQKVEFLVSFYNNEISEKSEIFDDQFSVERPDGSNFTLKIRSTKLEDSAMYFCASSRTPTDTQYFGPGTRLTVL.

V and J are TRBV19 and TRBJ2-7, with TRBD1 matching over 9 bases. Germline V CDR1 and CDR2: LNHDA, SQIVND (reference sequence). V shed 2 bases and J 7 bases; nucleotides not matched to a gene: 6. CDR3 length equals 14 residues. CDR3 protein: CASSIPGTGQEQYF. CDR3 DNA: TGTGCCAGTAGTATACCAGGGACAGGGCAAGAGCAGTACTTC.

The gene calls are TRBV9 and TRBJ1-1, with a tentative D call TRBD1 (5 bases). The CDR3 runs 13 residues. Trimming took 3 bases from V and 1 from J, leaving 7 bases between them. Germline CDR1 reads SGDLS; CDR2 reads YYNGEE. Written as DNA, the CDR3 is TGTGCCAGCAGCGACACAGGGAACACTGAAGCTTTCTTT. Protein: CASSDTGNTEAFF.

This chain links TRBV27 with TRBJ2-1; D is ambiguous. Trimming removed 3 bases at V and 5 bases at J, with 8 bases between. Germline V gene lookup returns CDR1 MNHEY and CDR2 SMNVEV (reference sequence). The CDR3 spans 13 residues. CDR3 sequence (DNA): TGTGCCAGCAGTTTCTCCCTTAACAATGAGCAGTTCTTC. As protein: CASSFSLNNEQFF.

V usage is TRBV15 and J usage is TRBJ1-4; D ambiguous. From germline, CDR1 is LNHNV and CDR2 YYDKDF (reference sequence). CDR3 length equals 15 residues. Trimming took 0 bases from V and 0 from J, leaving 5 bases between them. For the CDR3, the DNA is TGTGCCACCAGCAGAGAGAGAGCAACTAATGAAAAACTGTTTTTT. Its translation: CATSRERATNEKLFF.

The J gene is TRBJ2-5, the V gene TRBV6-4, with 10 bases fitting TRBD2. The J segment lost 0 bases and the V segment lost 6 bases, leaving 4 bases of the junction unmatched. The CDR3 is made up of 15 amino acids. Germline V lookup: CDR1 MRHNA, CDR2 SNTAGT. The CDR3 loop is CASSPGTSDQETQYF. Here the CDR3 DNA reads TGTGCCAGCAGCCCCGGGACTAGCGACCAAGAGACCCAGTACTTC.

V usage is TRBV13 and J usage is TRBJ1-5; maybe TRBD1 (6 bases). The germline V gene has CDR1 PRHDT and CDR2 FYEKMQ (reference sequence). V was trimmed by 4 bases and J by 0 bases, leaving 10 bases between them. The length of the CDR3 is 15 residues. The CDR3 reads CASSSRQDSNQPQHF. As DNA, the CDR3 is TGTGCCAGCAGCTCCAGACAGGATAGCAATCAGCCCCAGCATTTT. Supplemented by reference TRBV13 and TRBJ1-5, the full variable domain reads AAGVIQSPRHLIKEKRETATLKCYPIPRHDTVYWYQQGPGQDPQFLISFYEKMQSDKGSIPDRFSAQQFSDYHSELNMSSLELGDSALYFCASSSRQDSNQPQHFGDGTRLSIL.

This clone was detected once. The chain joins TRBV11-3 to TRBJ2-2; 13 bases are shared with TRBD2. Trimming removed 2 bases from V and 7 bases from J; junction bases left unmatched: 7. CDR1 and CDR2 (germline): SGHNT, YENEEA. CDR3 size: 17 residues. The CDR3 DNA reads as TGTGCCAGCAGCTTAAGGGGACTAGCGGGAAGAGGCGGGGAGCTGTTTTTT. As protein: CASSLRGLAGRGGELFF.

V usage is TRBV4-2 and J usage is TRBJ2-1, with 9 bases aligning to TRBD2. J was trimmed by 6 bases and V by 0 bases; bases with no gene match: 3. This CDR3 region has 15 residues. Germline V gene sequence: CDR1 LGHNA, CDR2 YNFKEQ. The CDR3 loop is CASSQDETSGNEQFF. The CDR3 coding sequence is TGTGCCAGCAGCCAAGACGAGACTAGCGGCAATGAGCAGTTCTTC.